This T cell receptor beta chain is drawn from a study of CD8+ T cells in alopecia areata. Study summary: Twice a day, 5 to 10 mg of oral tofacitinib was administered to treated patients. Study-wide results and limits: Normal scalp showed lower clonality than lesional scalp, especially alopecia totalis/universalis.

The length of the CDR3 is 18 residues. V shed 0 bases and J shed 0 bases, with 15 bases lying between them. Once RNA had been extracted, it was reverse transcribed into cDNA to act as the sequencing template. Assay used: immunoSEQ multiplex PCR; TCRdb lists only in-frame clones, some missing. The sample contains 100,000 to 150,000 clones, around three fifths of which appear only once. Sampling of alopecia areata patients yielded lesional scalp punch biopsies as well as peripheral blood. A few counts support this clone. Its matching antigen is unknown. The material was CD4+ T cells sorted from blood, obtained at week 0. The gene calls are TRBV23-1 and TRBJ2-1; D not resolved. TRBV23-1 is an ORF, with its function uncertain. The sequence was obtained from a human donor with alopecia areata. The CDR3 DNA reads as TGCGCCAGCAGTCAATCCTTCTCCCGTCGCGACTCCTACAATGAGCAGTTCTTC. This translates into CASSQSFSRRDSYNEQFF.